This entry lists 16 T cell receptor beta chains sequenced from one sample in a study of blood T cell repertoires in COVID-19 (dated by TCRdb to about 2020). The library was prepared using the immunoSEQ multiplex PCR assay. Not all clones reach the TCRdb copy of this immuneACCESS table, which keeps in-frame sequences only. Checked studies attribute under half of the gap to unresolved V genes and leave the rest unexplained. A total of under 250,000 clones appear in this sample, approximately 85% of them only once. The ten largest clones take up more than 2% of the sample. Sequenced sample: peripheral blood. The receptor source for this set is a woman in her 70s with COVID-19, enrolled during active disease.

This chain joins TRBV2 and TRBJ1-5; D perhaps matches TRBD1 (5 bases). The CDR3 consists of 15 residues. CDR1 and CDR2 from the germline V gene are SNHLY and FYNNEI. Trimming shortened V by 3 bases and J by 7 bases, and 16 bases separated the two germline ends. CDR3 DNA: TGTGCCAGCAGTGACGCGTCGGGGGGGTCACAGCCCCAGCATTTT. Its protein product is CASSDASGGSQPQHF. Full variable domain (outside the CDR3, taken from reference TRBV2 and TRBJ1-5): EPEVTQTPSHQVTQMGQEVILRCVPISNHLYFYWYRQILGQKVEFLVSFYNNEISEKSEIFDDQFSVERPDGSNFTLKIRSTKLEDSAMYFCASSDASGGSQPQHFGDGTRLSIL.

The chain links TRBV27 to TRBJ2-7, with 12 positions matching TRBD1. Germline V lookup: CDR1 MNHEY, CDR2 SMNVEV (reference sequence). The CDR3 totals 15 residues. V lost 8 bases to trimming and J lost 7 bases; unmatched junction nucleotides: 12. CDR3 sequence: CASGNRDRGRWEQYF. The CDR3 DNA reads as TGTGCCAGCGGGAATCGGGACAGGGGGCGATGGGAGCAGTACTTC.

The gene calls are TRBV11-3 and TRBJ2-7, with D maybe TRBD1 (6 bases). There are 15 residues in the CDR3. V lost 3 bases and J 3 bases, leaving 15 bases between the germline ends. The germline V gene has CDR1 SGHNT and CDR2 YENEEA. The CDR3 DNA is TGTGCCAGCAGCTTGTTACCTCGAGGGGGCTACGAGCAGTACTTC. Translating it yields CASSLLPRGGYEQYF.

This chain connects TRBV9 to TRBJ1-2, with D possibly matching TRBD1 (6 bases). The V end was cut by 0 bases, the J end by 3 bases, with 12 bases between. CDR3 size: 15 residues. CDR1 and CDR2 from the germline V gene are SGDLS and YYNGEE. CDR3 sequence: CASSVVAGAHYGYTF. The CDR3 nucleotides read TGTGCCAGCAGCGTAGTGGCAGGGGCCCACTATGGCTACACCTTC.

V usage is TRBV5-1 and J usage is TRBJ1-2, with a possible D match to TRBD1 (5 bases). CDR3 size: 14 residues. Trimming left V 2 bases short and J 7 bases short, with 15 bases between. Germline-derived CDR1 and CDR2 are SGHRS and YFSETQ. CDR3 amino acids: CASSLREGPSGYTF. DNA for the CDR3: TGCGCCAGCAGCTTAAGGGAGGGACCGTCTGGCTACACCTTC.

J is TRBJ2-2 and V is TRBV7-6, with 9 bases lining up with TRBD1. V lost 1 base, J lost 6 bases, and 6 bases stayed unmatched. CDR1 is SGHVS and CDR2 is FNYEAQ in the germline V gene. The CDR3 has 16 amino acids. CDR3 sequence reads: CASSLVRTGVSGELFF. The CDR3 bases are TGTGCCAGCAGCTTAGTCCGGACAGGGGTTTCCGGGGAGCTGTTTTTT.

The rearrangement links TRBV7-6 to TRBJ2-7; D not resolved. CDR3 length: 15 residues. V lost 1 base to trimming and J lost 2 bases, with 12 bases between them. Germline V gene sequence: CDR1 SGHVS, CDR2 FNYEAQ. CDR3 loop: CASSLGGATTYEQYF. CDR3 nucleotides: TGTGCCAGCAGCTTAGGTGGAGCCACCACCTACGAGCAGTACTTC.

This chain uses TRBV6-6 with TRBJ2-5, with TRBD1 as a possible D gene (6 bases). Per germline, CDR1 MNHNY and CDR2 SVGAGI (reference sequence). This CDR3 is 14 amino acids long. Trimming removed 6 bases at V and 5 bases at J, with 16 bases between. The CDR3 nucleotides read TGTGCCAGCAGAACTCAGGGGCGCGGGGAGACCCAGTACTTC. Amino acids: CASRTQGRGETQYF.

This clone appeared once. This chain connects TRBV11-3 to TRBJ2-7; the D gene is possibly TRBD1 (5 bases). Germline V gene lookup returns CDR1 SGHNT and CDR2 YENEEA. V was clipped by 5 bases and J by 3 bases, with 11 bases between them. The CDR3 has 13 amino acids. CDR3 loop: CASSIDSSYEQYF. Here the CDR3 DNA reads TGTGCCAGCAGCATTGACAGTAGCTACGAGCAGTACTTC.

This clone showed up just once. The chain is built from TRBV4-3 and TRBJ1-2; 8 nucleotides align to TRBD1. V trimming: 3 bases; J trimming: 2 bases; junction bases outside the gene matches: 5. Germline V gene lookup returns CDR1 LGHNA and CDR2 YSLEER. This CDR3 has 15 amino acids. CDR3 residues: CASSHGQGTNYGYTF. The CDR3 DNA reads as TGCGCCAGCAGCCACGGACAGGGTACGAACTATGGCTACACCTTC.

CDR3 in DNA: TGTGCCAGCAGCTTATTTGACAGGATGAACACTGAAGCTTTCTTT. Its translation: CASSLFDRMNTEAFF. The chain is built from TRBV7-2 and TRBJ1-1, with D perhaps TRBD1 (6 bases). The V gene's germline CDR1 is SGHTA and CDR2 FQGNSA. V shed 2 bases and J shed 0 bases, with 10 bases lying between them. The CDR3 is 15 residues long.

Concerning this clone: Other nucleotide sequences in the sample specify the same CDR3. The rearrangement joins TRBV12-3 or TRBV12-4 to TRBJ1-5, with D unresolved. Trimming took off 5 bases at V and 4 bases at J, with 6 bases between the two ends. This CDR3 has 12 residues. The CDR3 sequence is CASSPRNQPQHF. The CDR3 DNA sequence: TGTGCCAGCAGTCCCAGAAATCAGCCCCAGCATTTT.

This rearrangement joins TRBV15 to TRBJ2-7; 8 bases match TRBD1. Germline assignment: CDR1 LNHNV and CDR2 YYDKDF (reference sequence). After removal of 5 bases from V and 0 bases from J, the junction contained 9 bases not matched to a gene. This CDR3 has 16 residues. DNA for the CDR3: TGTGCCACCAGCTGGTCCGGGACAGGCGTCTCCTACGAGCAGTACTTC. Translated: CATSWSGTGVSYEQYF. Full variable domain (outside the CDR3, taken from reference TRBV15 and TRBJ2-7): DAMVIQNPRYQVTQFGKPVTLSCSQTLNHNVMYWYQQKSSQAPKLLFHYYDKDFNNEADTPDNFQSRRPNTSFCFLDIRSPGLGDTAMYLCATSWSGTGVSYEQYFGPGTRLTVT.

The CDR3: CASSLDPGNEQYF. The DNA of the CDR3 is TGTGCCAGCAGCTTAGACCCGGGGAACGAGCAGTACTTC. J is TRBJ2-7 and V is TRBV7-6; D perhaps matches TRBD2 (5 bases). Trimming cost V 1 base and J 5 bases, with 9 bases left between them. The CDR3 contains 13 residues. Germline values: CDR1 SGHVS, CDR2 FNYEAQ.

This clone came up a few times. This chain joins TRBV24-1 and TRBJ1-2, with D perhaps TRBD1 (6 bases). The CDR3 has 16 residues. Per germline, CDR1 KGHDR and CDR2 SFDVKD. Between the trimmed V and J ends, which lost 0 bases and 4 bases, there was a span of 14 bases. The CDR3 loop reads CATSDLKAGAIYGYTF. Here the CDR3 DNA reads TGTGCCACCAGTGATTTGAAGGCAGGGGCTATCTATGGCTACACCTTC.

The V call is TRBV7-2, the J call TRBJ2-1, with TRBD2 identical over 7 bases. V trimming: 1 base; J trimming: 3 bases; junction bases outside the gene matches: 6. CDR1 is SGHTA and CDR2 is FQGNSA in the germline V gene. The CDR3 consists of 16 residues. CDR3 coding DNA: TGTGCCAGCAGCTTAGTGGGTAGCGGGCTCTACAATGAGCAGTTCTTC. It yields the protein CASSLVGSGLYNEQFF.